These 13 T cell receptor beta chains were sequenced from one sample in a study of tissue T cells after allogeneic stem cell transplantation. This table comes from immunoSEQ multiplex PCR, and its TCRdb copy is limited to in-frame clones, with some not included. The table lists 35,000 to 50,000 clones, 92% of them singletons. The source was blood, collected before transplantation. The origin of the receptors is a woman aged 40-75 years who later had graft-versus-host disease after an allogeneic stem cell transplant.

The rearrangement uses TRBV19 and TRBJ2-7, with TRBD1 identical over 8 bases. This CDR3 is built from 14 residues. The ends lost 2 bases at V and 6 bases at J; junction bases unmatched: 6. From germline, CDR1 is LNHDA and CDR2 SQIVND (reference sequence). The CDR3 is CASSIQAGGSEQYF. The CDR3 DNA sequence: TGTGCCAGTAGTATACAGGCAGGGGGCTCCGAGCAGTACTTC.

CDR3 loop: CASSLTGSFEQYF. CDR3 in DNA: TGTGCCAGCAGTTTGACAGGTTCGTTCGAGCAGTACTTC. The V call is TRBV12-3 or TRBV12-4, the J call TRBJ2-7; D may be TRBD1 (6 bases). The CDR3 contains 13 residues. With 3 bases removed from V and 6 bases from J, the gap between germline ends came to 12 bases.

CDR3 DNA sequence: TGTGCCAGCAGCGTCTCCGGTTCAGCTGAAGCTTTCTTT. Amino acid sequence: CASSVSGSAEAFF. J is TRBJ1-1 and V is TRBV7-8; D gene uncertain. CDR1 and CDR2 from the germline V gene are SGHVS and FQNEAQ. The CDR3 is made up of 13 amino acids. V lost 5 bases and J 6 bases, leaving 13 bases between the germline ends.

The chain has TRBV7-9 and TRBJ1-2, with TRBD1 identical over 7 bases. V dropped 5 bases and J dropped 2; count of bases not matched to a gene: 8. Germline V lookup: CDR1 SEHNR, CDR2 FQNEAQ (reference sequence). CDR3 length equals 15 residues. This CDR3 reads CASSPGGLTNYGYTF. The CDR3 DNA follows: TGTGCCAGCAGCCCAGGGGGTCTTACAAACTATGGCTACACCTTC.

This clone has a single count. The rearrangement links TRBV27 to TRBJ1-1; D call uncertain. Germline V CDR1 and CDR2: MNHEY, SMNVEV (reference sequence). The CDR3 is made up of 14 amino acids. Trimming left V 10 bases short and J 4 bases short, with 19 bases between. The CDR3 nucleotides are TGTGCCACCAGACACGAAACTGGTGGCACTGAAGCTTTCTTT. Translation: CATRHETGGTEAFF.

This rearrangement joins TRBV10-3 to TRBJ2-1; D may be TRBD1 (5 bases). Germline V lookup: CDR1 ENHRY, CDR2 SYGVKD. The CDR3 loop spans 13 amino acids. The V end was cut by 8 bases, the J end by 6 bases, with 14 bases between. For the CDR3, the DNA is TGTGCCATCGGAGACAGCCGAAGCAATGAGCAGTTCTTC. Translating gives CAIGDSRSNEQFF.

This rearrangement joins TRBV21-1 to TRBJ1-2; the table's D call TRBD1 went unverified against the DNA. TRBV21-1 is termed a pseudogene. The CDR3 is 19 amino acids. CDR3 DNA: TGTGCCAGCAGCAGGGGGACACCCCTATTACTACCGGCTAACTATGGCTACACCTTC. Encoded protein: CASSRGTPLLLPANYGYTF.

The chain links TRBV30 to TRBJ1-6; D is uncertain. CDR3 length: 14 amino acids. Trimming pared 0 bases from V and 10 bases from J, leaving 13 bases between. CDR1 is GTSNPN and CDR2 is SVGIG in the germline V gene (reference sequence). The CDR3 reads CAWSVDTGGSPLHF. CDR3 coding DNA: TGTGCCTGGAGTGTAGACACGGGAGGGTCACCCCTCCACTTT.

The J gene is TRBJ2-7, the V gene TRBV28, with 7 bases matching TRBD2. The CDR3 contains 14 residues. V shed 9 bases and J 2 bases; nucleotides not matched to a gene: 10. Germline CDR1 MDHEN, CDR2 SYDVKM. This chain's CDR3 is CARTIASGAYEQYF. The CDR3 DNA sequence: TGTGCCAGGACAATCGCTAGCGGAGCCTACGAGCAGTACTTC.

This chain uses TRBV27 with TRBJ2-7; D remains unclear. V was trimmed by 6 bases and J by 3 bases, leaving 12 bases between them. The CDR3 has 13 residues. Germline CDR1 reads MNHEY; CDR2 reads SMNVEV (reference sequence). This CDR3 reads CASSPSRDYEQYF. Written as DNA, the CDR3 is TGTGCCAGCAGCCCCTCTCGCGACTACGAGCAGTACTTC.

V gene TRBV29-1 combines with J gene TRBJ1-2; perhaps TRBD1 as D (6 bases). The germline gives CDR1 SQVTM, CDR2 ANQGSEA. V was cut by 6 bases and J by 2 bases, with 10 bases left in between. The CDR3 contains 12 residues. Written as DNA, the CDR3 is TGCAGCGTCGTAACAGGGAACTATGGCTACACCTTC. Amino acids: CSVVTGNYGYTF.

The V gene is TRBV5-1, the J gene TRBJ1-2; TRBD1 agrees at 11 bases. Germline V CDR1 and CDR2: SGHRS, YFSETQ. The ends lost 2 bases at V and 4 bases at J; junction bases unmatched: 10. CDR3 length: 17 residues. CDR3 protein: CASSFSGTGGPIYGYTF. The CDR3 DNA follows: TGCGCCAGCAGCTTCTCCGGGACAGGGGGTCCCATCTATGGCTACACCTTC.

This rearrangement joins TRBV28 to TRBJ2-7; D ambiguous. V gave up 6 bases and J gave up 0 bases, with 6 bases separating them. From germline, CDR1 is MDHEN and CDR2 SYDVKM. This CDR3 has 12 residues. This chain's CDR3 is CASSADSYEQYF. CDR3 DNA: TGTGCCAGCAGCGCGGACTCCTACGAGCAGTACTTC.